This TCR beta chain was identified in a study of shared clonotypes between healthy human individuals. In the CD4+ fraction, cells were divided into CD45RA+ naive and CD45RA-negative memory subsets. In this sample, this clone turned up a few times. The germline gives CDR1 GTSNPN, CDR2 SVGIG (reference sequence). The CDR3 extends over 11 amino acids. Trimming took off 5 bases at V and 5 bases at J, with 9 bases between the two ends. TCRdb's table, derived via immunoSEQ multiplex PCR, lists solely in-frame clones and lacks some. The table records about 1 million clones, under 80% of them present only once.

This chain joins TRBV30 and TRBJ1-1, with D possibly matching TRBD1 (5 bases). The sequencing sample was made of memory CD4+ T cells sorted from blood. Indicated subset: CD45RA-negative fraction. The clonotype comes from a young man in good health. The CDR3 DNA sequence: TGTGCCTGGCTAGACAGAACTGAAGCTTTCTTT. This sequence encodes CAWLDRTEAFF.